This record looks at one T cell receptor beta chain sequence and its context. Trimming at V came to 4 bases and at J to 5 bases, leaving 6 bases not matched to a gene. CDR3 length: 14 amino acids. Germline CDR1 SGHDT, CDR2 YYEEEE. In the authors' methods: Estimates of nucleated cell counts were drawn from the amplification of reference gene primers. Profiled with immunoSEQ multiplex PCR; TCRdb holds only in-frame clones, not every one. V, J and clone size were drawn from that table, and D and trimming were deduced from the DNA. The repertoire holds 150,000 to 200,000 clones, with 70% to 90% as singletons. These data are taken from a study of blood T cell repertoires in COVID-19. Study information: Some COVID-19 samples were acute and others convalescent; all came from the United States, Italy and Spain. The cDNA or gDNA used as material had been derived from T cells, B-cell-depleted T cells, or PBMCs.

The sample taken for sequencing was peripheral blood. The sequence was collected from a man aged 35-49 years with active or convalescent COVID-19. The V call is TRBV5-6, the J call TRBJ2-5; 9 nucleotides match TRBD1. CDR3 in amino acids: CASSPSTGGETQYF. The DNA of the CDR3 is TGTGCCAGCAGCCCATCGACAGGGGGGGAGACCCAGTACTTC.